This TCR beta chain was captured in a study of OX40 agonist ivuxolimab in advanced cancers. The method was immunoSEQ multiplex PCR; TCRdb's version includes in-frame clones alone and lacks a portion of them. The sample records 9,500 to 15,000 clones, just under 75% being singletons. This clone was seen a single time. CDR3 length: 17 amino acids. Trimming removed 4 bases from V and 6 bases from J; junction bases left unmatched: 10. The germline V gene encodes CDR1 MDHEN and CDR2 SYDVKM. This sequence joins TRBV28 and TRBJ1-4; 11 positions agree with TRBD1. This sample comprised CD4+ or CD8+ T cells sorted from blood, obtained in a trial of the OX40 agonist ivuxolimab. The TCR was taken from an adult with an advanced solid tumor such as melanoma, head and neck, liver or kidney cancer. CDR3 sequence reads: CASSSNRDRGIDEKLFF. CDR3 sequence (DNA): TGTGCCAGCAGTTCAAACCGGGACAGGGGGATTGATGAAAAACTGTTTTTT.